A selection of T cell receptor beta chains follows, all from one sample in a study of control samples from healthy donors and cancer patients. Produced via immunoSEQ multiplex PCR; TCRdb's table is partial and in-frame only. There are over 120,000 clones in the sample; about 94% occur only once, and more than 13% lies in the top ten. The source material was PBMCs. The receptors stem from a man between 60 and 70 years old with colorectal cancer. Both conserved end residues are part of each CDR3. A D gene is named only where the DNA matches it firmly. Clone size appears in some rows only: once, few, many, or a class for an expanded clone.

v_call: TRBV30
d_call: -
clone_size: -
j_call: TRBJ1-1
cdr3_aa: CAWSVGGATMNTEAFF
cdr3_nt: TGTGCCTGGAGTGTTGGTGGGGCGACCATGAACACTGAAGCTTTCTTT

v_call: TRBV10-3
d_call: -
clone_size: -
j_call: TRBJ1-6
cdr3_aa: CAISESSGTGNSPLHF
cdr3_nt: TGTGCCATCAGTGAGTCTTCCGGGACGGGGAATTCACCCCTCCACTTT

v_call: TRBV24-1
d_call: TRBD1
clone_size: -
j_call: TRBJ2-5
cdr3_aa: CATSVTGGETQYF
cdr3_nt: TGTGCCACCAGTGTGACAGGGGGAGAGACCCAGTACTTC

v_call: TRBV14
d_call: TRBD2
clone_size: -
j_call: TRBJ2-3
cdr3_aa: CASSQDWASGGLPTSTDTQYF
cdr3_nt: TGTGCCAGCAGCCAAGATTGGGCTAGCGGGGGGCTTCCCACTAGCACAGATACGCAGTATTTT

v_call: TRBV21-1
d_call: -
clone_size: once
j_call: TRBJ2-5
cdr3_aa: CAVGTGTSQETQYF
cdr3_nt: -

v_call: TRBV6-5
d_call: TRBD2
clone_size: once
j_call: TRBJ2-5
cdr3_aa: CASSYSGGASETQYF
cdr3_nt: TGTGCCAGCAGTTACAGCGGGGGGGCCTCGGAGACCCAGTACTTC

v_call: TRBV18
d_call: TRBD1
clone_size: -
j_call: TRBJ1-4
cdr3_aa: CASSPLTGSNEKLFF
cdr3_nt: TGTGCCAGCTCCCCCCTGACAGGGTCGAATGAAAAACTGTTTTTT

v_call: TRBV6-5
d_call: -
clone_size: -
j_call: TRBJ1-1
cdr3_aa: CASSYGSNTEAFF
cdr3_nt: TGTGCCAGCAGTTACGGCTCGAACACTGAAGCTTTCTTT

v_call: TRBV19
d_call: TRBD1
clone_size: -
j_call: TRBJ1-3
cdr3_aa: CASTTGGGNTIYF
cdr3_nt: TGTGCCAGTACCACAGGGGGTGGAAACACCATATATTTT

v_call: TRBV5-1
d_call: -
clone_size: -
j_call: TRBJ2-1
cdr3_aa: CASSLRPGDQGEQFF
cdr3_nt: TGCGCCAGCAGCTTGAGGCCAGGGGATCAGGGTGAGCAGTTCTTC

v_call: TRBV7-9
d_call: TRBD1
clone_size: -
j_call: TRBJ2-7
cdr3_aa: CASSLRAGTGIGEQYF
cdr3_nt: TGTGCCAGCAGCTTAAGGGCCGGGACAGGGATCGGCGAGCAGTACTTC

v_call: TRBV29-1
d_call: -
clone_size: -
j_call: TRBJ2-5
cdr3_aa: CSVGREQETQYF
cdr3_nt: TGCAGCGTTGGACGGGAACAAGAGACCCAGTACTTC

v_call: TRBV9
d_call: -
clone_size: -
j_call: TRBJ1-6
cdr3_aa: CASSVESFSYNSPLHF
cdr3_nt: TGTGCCAGCAGCGTAGAAAGCTTCTCCTATAATTCACCCCTCCACTTT

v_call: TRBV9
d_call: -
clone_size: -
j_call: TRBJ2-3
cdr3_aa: CASSAGVWASVSDTQYF
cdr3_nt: TGTGCCAGCAGCGCCGGGGTGTGGGCTAGCGTTTCAGATACGCAGTATTTT

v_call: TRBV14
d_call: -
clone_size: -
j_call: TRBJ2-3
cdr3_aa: CASSQSPGGPTDTQYF
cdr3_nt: TGTGCCAGCAGCCAATCCCCGGGGGGCCCCACAGATACGCAGTATTTT

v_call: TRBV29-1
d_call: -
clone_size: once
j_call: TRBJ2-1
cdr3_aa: CSVERRMAPNEQFF
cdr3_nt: TGCAGCGTTGAGAGAAGGATGGCCCCCAATGAGCAGTTCTTC

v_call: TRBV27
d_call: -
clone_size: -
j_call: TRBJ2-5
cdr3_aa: CASSHRSAAGEETQYF
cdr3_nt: TGTGCCAGCAGCCACCGTTCGGCGGCAGGGGAGGAGACCCAGTACTTC

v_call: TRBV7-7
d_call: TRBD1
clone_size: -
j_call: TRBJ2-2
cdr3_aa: CASSPRTGANTGELFF
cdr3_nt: TGTGCCAGCAGCCCCCGGACAGGGGCGAACACCGGGGAGCTGTTTTTT

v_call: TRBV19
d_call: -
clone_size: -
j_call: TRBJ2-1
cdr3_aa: CASRPRGSSYNEQFF
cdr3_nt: TGTGCCAGTAGACCTAGGGGTAGCTCCTACAATGAGCAGTTCTTC

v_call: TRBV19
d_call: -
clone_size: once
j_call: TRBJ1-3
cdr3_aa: CASNPGDNSGNTIYF
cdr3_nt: TGTGCCAGTAATCCAGGGGACAACTCTGGAAACACCATATATTTT

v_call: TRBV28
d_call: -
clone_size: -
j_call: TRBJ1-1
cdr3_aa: CASRSPVNTNTEAFF
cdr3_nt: TGTGCCAGCAGGAGCCCGGTTAACACGAACACTGAAGCTTTCTTT

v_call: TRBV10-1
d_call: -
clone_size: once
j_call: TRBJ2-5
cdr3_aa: CASSVSGETQETQYF
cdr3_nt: TGCGCCAGCAGTGTGTCGGGGGAGACCCAAGAGACCCAGTACTTC

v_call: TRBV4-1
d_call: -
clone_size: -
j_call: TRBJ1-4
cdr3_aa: CASSRFPPGFSRIRANEKLFF
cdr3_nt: TGCGCCAGCAGCCGATTCCCTCCCGGATTTAGTCGAATTAGGGCTAATGAAAAACTGTTTTTT

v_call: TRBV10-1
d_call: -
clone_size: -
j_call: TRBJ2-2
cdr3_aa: CASTEGFGGELFF
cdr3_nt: TGCGCCAGCACCGAAGGGTTTGGCGGGGAGCTGTTTTTT

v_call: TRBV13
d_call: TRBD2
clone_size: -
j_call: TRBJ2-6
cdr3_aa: CASSLAASGGAAGANVLTF
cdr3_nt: TGTGCCAGCAGCTTAGCCGCTAGCGGGGGGGCGGCTGGGGCCAACGTCCTGACTTTC

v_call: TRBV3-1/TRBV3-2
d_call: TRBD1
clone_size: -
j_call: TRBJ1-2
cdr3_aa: CASSQGTGYGYTF
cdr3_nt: TGTGCCAGCAGCCAGGGGACAGGCTATGGCTACACCTTC

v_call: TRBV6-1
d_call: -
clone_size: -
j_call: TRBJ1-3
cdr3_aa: CASSEAVPGFSSGNTIYF
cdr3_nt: TGTGCCAGCAGTGAAGCGGTTCCCGGATTCTCCTCTGGAAACACCATATATTTT

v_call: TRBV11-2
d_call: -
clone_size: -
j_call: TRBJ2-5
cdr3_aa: CASSWDSALGAQETQYF
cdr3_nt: TGTGCCAGCAGCTGGGATAGCGCGTTGGGGGCTCAGGAGACCCAGTACTTC

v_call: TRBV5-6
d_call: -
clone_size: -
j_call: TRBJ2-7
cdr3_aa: CASSLQGWDEQYF
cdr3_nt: TGTGCCAGCAGCTTGCAGGGGTGGGACGAGCAGTACTTC

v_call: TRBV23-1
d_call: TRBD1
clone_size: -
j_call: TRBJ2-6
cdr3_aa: CASSPPGDRGLGANVLTF
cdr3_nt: TGCGCCAGCAGTCCTCCGGGGGACAGGGGGCTCGGGGCCAACGTCCTGACTTTC

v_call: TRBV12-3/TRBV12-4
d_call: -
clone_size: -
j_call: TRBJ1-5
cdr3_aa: CASSDRPNQPQHF
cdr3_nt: TGTGCCAGCAGTGACAGGCCCAATCAGCCCCAGCATTTT

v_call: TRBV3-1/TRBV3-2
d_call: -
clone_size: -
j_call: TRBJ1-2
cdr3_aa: CASSQATGSYGYTF
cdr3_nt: TGTGCCAGCAGCCAAGCTACAGGGTCCTATGGCTACACCTTC

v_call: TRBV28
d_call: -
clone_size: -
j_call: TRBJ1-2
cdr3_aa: CASSLGKGQARGGYTF
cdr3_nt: TGTGCCAGCAGTTTGGGTAAGGGGCAGGCCCGAGGAGGCTACACCTTC

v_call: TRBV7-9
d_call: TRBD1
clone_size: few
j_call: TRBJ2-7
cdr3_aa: CASSFIRSGGNEQYF
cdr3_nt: TGTGCCAGCAGCTTTATTCGGTCAGGGGGCAACGAGCAGTACTTC

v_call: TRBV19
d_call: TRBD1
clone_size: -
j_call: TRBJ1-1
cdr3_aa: CASSTTGTATEAFF
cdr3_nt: TGTGCCAGTAGTACTACCGGGACAGCCACTGAAGCTTTCTTT

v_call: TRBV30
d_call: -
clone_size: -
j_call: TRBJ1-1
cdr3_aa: CAWYPGSSEAFF
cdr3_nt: TGTGCCTGGTACCCTGGAAGCAGTGAAGCTTTCTTT

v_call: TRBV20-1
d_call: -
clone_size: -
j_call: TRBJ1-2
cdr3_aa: CSASSGTIYGYTF
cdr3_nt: TGCAGTGCTAGTTCCGGGACAATCTATGGCTACACCTTC

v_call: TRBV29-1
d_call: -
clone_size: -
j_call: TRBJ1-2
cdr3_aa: CSVEDQVVYGYTF
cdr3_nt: TGCAGCGTTGAAGATCAGGTCGTCTATGGCTACACCTTC

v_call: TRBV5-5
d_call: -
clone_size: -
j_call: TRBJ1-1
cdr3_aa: CASSPGQNTEAFF
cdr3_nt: TGTGCCAGCAGCCCTGGACAGAACACTGAAGCTTTCTTT